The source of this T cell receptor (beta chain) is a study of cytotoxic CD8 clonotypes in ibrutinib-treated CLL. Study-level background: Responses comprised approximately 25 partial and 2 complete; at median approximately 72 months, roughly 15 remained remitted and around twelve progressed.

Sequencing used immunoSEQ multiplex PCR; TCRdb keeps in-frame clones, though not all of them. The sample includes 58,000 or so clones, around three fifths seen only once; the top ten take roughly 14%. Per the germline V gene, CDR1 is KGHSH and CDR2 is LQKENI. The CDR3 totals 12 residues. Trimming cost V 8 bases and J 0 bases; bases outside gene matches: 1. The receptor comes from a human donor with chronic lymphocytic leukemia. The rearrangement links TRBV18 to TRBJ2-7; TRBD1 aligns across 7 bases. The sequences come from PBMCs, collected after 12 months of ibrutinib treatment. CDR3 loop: CASRQGSYEQYF. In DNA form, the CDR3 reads TGTGCCAGCCGACAGGGCTCCTACGAGCAGTACTTC.